The present TCR beta chain was sequenced within a study of identical twins. This clonotype was seen repeatedly, ten times or more. TCRdb independently ran MiXCR on the 5' RACE reads; one entry per CDR3 protein. The table has more than 650,000 distinct CDR3 sequences, 6.1% seen once; the top ten hold about 2%. The CDR3 spans 12 residues. Trimming cost V 7 bases and J 1 base, with 6 bases left between them. From germline, CDR1 is ENHRY and CDR2 SYGVKD. This receptor was taken from a man between 18 and 35 years old in good health. The chain couples TRBV10-3 to TRBJ2-3; no definite D call. Specimen: naive T cells sorted from blood. CDR3 sequence: CAIKAGTDTQYF. Here the CDR3 DNA reads TGTGCCATCAAGGCGGGCACAGATACGCAGTATTTT.